The 20 T cell receptor beta chains below all came from one sample that was sequenced in a study of blood T cell repertoires in COVID-19. Generated by immunoSEQ multiplex PCR, the TCRdb table keeps only in-frame clones and is missing some. The sample has a few hundred thousand clones; 80% to 90% are singletons. Sequencing used PBMCs or T cells enriched from blood (not recorded which). These receptors originate from a woman aged 45-60 years who had been exposed to COVID-19.

The rearrangement uses TRBV6-1 and TRBJ2-1, with D uncertain. CDR3 length: 12 amino acids. The germline gives CDR1 MNHNS, CDR2 SASEGT. V dropped 1 base and J dropped 8 bases, with 6 bases sitting between them. The CDR3 DNA reads TGTGCCAGCAGTGAAGTATTCCATGAGCAGTTCTTC. Amino acid sequence: CASSEVFHEQFF.

The DNA for the CDR3 is TGTGCCAGCACCCAAGCAGGACACGGCACCGGGGAGCTGTTTTTT. Its translation: CASTQAGHGTGELFF. The V call is TRBV7-9, the J call TRBJ2-2; D possibly corresponds to TRBD1 (5 bases). Trimming left V 7 bases short and J 4 bases short, with 16 bases between. Germline V gives CDR1 SEHNR, CDR2 FQNEAQ (reference sequence). CDR3 size: 15 residues. The full variable domain, rest sourced from reference TRBV7-9 and TRBJ2-2, is DTGVSQNPRHKITKRGQNVTFRCDPISEHNRLYWYRQTLGQGPEFLTYFQNEAQLEKSRLLSDRFSAERPKGSFSTLEIQRTEQGDSAMYLCASTQAGHGTGELFFGEGSRLTVL.

V and J are TRBV27 and TRBJ2-1; 9 nucleotides agree with TRBD1. From germline, CDR1 is MNHEY and CDR2 SMNVEV (reference sequence). The length of the CDR3 is 14 residues. V lost 5 bases, J lost 8 bases, and 7 bases stayed unmatched. CDR3 region: CASSQGQGIHEQFF. The CDR3 coding sequence is TGTGCCAGCAGTCAGGGACAGGGAATTCATGAGCAGTTCTTC.

The chain joins TRBV28 to TRBJ1-1; D is perhaps TRBD1 (5 bases). The V end lost 6 bases, the J end lost 1 base, and 6 bases lay between the germline ends. The CDR3 length is 12 residues. The germline CDR1 and CDR2 sequences are MDHEN and SYDVKM. CDR3 residues: CASSDRNTEAFF. The CDR3 DNA is TGTGCCAGCAGCGACAGGAACACTGAAGCTTTCTTT.

The V and J genes are TRBV6-4 and TRBJ2-1; 7 nucleotides agree with TRBD2. The V gene end was trimmed by 2 bases and the J gene end by 3 bases; junction bases not matched to a gene: 7. The CDR3 sequence is 16 residues long. Germline V lookup: CDR1 MRHNA, CDR2 SNTAGT. DNA of the CDR3: TGTGCCAGCAGTGACGGTTCGGGGGGAGGCTACAATGAGCAGTTCTTC. Translated: CASSDGSGGGYNEQFF.

The chain combines TRBV7-9 with TRBJ2-7; 13 bases align to TRBD2. From germline, CDR1 is SEHNR and CDR2 FQNEAQ (reference sequence). CDR3 length: 15 residues. V was pared by 4 bases and J by 2 bases, with 2 bases of the junction left unmatched. The CDR3 here is CASSYTSGGAYEQYF. Here the CDR3 DNA reads TGTGCCAGCAGCTACACTAGCGGGGGGGCCTACGAGCAGTACTTC.

About this clone itself: The same CDR3 can be traced to other DNA sequences in this sample. The V and J genes are TRBV19 and TRBJ1-5, with TRBD1 matching over 7 bases. The CDR3 totals 14 residues. The ends lost 6 bases at V and 2 bases at J; junction bases unmatched: 4. CDR1 is LNHDA and CDR2 is SQIVND in the germline V gene (reference sequence). Written as DNA, the CDR3 is TGTGCCAGTAGCTCCACAGGGGGCAATCAGCCCCAGCATTTT. Protein sequence: CASSSTGGNQPQHF.

This clone was observed a single time. Other DNA sequences in the sample encode the same CDR3. The chain couples TRBV27 to TRBJ2-7; 7 bases align to TRBD1. Germline V gene data show CDR1 as MNHEY and CDR2 as SMNVEV (reference sequence). There are 14 residues in the CDR3. V lost 3 bases and J lost 0; bases outside the gene matches: 2. The CDR3 spells CASSLSGGSYEQYF. The CDR3 coding sequence is TGTGCCAGCAGTTTGTCAGGGGGCTCCTACGAGCAGTACTTC.

The V gene is TRBV20-1, the J gene TRBJ2-1, with D possibly being TRBD2 (6 bases). From germline, CDR1 is DFQATT and CDR2 SNEGSKA (reference sequence). Trimming took off 3 bases at V and 4 bases at J, with 16 bases between the two ends. This CDR3 is 15 amino acids long. CDR3 nucleotide sequence: TGCAGTGCTAGTAAACCCCCAGCGGGTTACAATGAGCAGTTCTTC. The encoded protein is CSASKPPAGYNEQFF.

The sample holds one count of this clone. The CDR3 sequence: CASSEARGQANEKLFF. As DNA, the CDR3 is TGTGCCAGCAGTGAAGCGAGGGGACAGGCTAATGAAAAACTGTTTTTT. This chain connects TRBV6-1 to TRBJ1-4; 8 bases agree with TRBD1. Trimming removed 0 bases from V and 3 bases from J; junction bases left unmatched: 3. This CDR3 has 16 residues. In germline, CDR1 is MNHNS, CDR2 SASEGT.

CDR3 sequence: CASSFTSSGNTIYF. DNA of the CDR3: TGCGCCAGCAGCTTCACCAGCTCTGGAAACACCATATATTTT. The chain uses TRBV5-1 and TRBJ1-3; no clear D gene. V lost 2 bases and J lost 0, with 6 bases in between. Germline values: CDR1 SGHRS, CDR2 YFSETQ. The CDR3 loop spans 14 amino acids.

The V call is TRBV29-1, the J call TRBJ1-2; D is uncertain. Trimming cost V 7 bases and J 4 bases, with 13 bases left between them. The CDR3 runs 12 residues. The germline V gene encodes CDR1 SQVTM and CDR2 ANQGSEA. The CDR3 sequence is CSAWEGGYGYTF. CDR3 in DNA: TGCAGCGCATGGGAGGGAGGCTATGGCTACACCTTC. Combining the CDR3 with reference TRBV29-1 and TRBJ1-2 gives the whole variable domain SAVISQKPSRDICQRGTSLTIQCQVDSQVTMMFWYRQQPGQSLTLIATANQGSEATYESGFVIDKFPISRPNLTFSTLTVSNMSPEDSSIYLCSAWEGGYGYTFGSGTRLTVV.

For this clone: The same CDR3 arises from other DNA sequences in this sample as well. J is TRBJ2-7 and V is TRBV18, with D perhaps TRBD2 (6 bases). Germline-derived CDR1 and CDR2 are KGHSH and LQKENI. The CDR3 contains 13 residues. The V end lost 3 bases, the J end lost 5 bases, and 11 bases lay between the germline ends. CDR3 loop: CASSPGGSHEQYF. In nucleotides, the CDR3 is TGTGCCAGCTCACCGGGGGGAAGCCACGAGCAGTACTTC.

The V and J genes are TRBV9 and TRBJ2-3; 7 bases are a match to TRBD1. The CDR3 sequence is 15 residues long. Trimming took 3 bases from V and 2 from J; bases not matched to a gene: 6. Germline-derived CDR1 and CDR2 are SGDLS and YYNGEE. CDR3 DNA: TGTGCCAGCAGCGAGAGACAGGGATACACAGATACGCAGTATTTT. Translated, it gives CASSERQGYTDTQYF.

The DNA of the CDR3 is TGTGCCAGCTCCTCGGATTCACCCCTCCACTTT. The encoded protein is CASSSDSPLHF. The chain joins TRBV27 to TRBJ1-6; D gene ambiguous. Trimming removed 8 bases from V and 8 bases from J, with 7 bases in between. The CDR3 is 11 residues long. Per the germline V gene, CDR1 is MNHEY and CDR2 is SMNVEV (reference sequence).

The chain links TRBV29-1 to TRBJ1-1; D is unclear. The V end lost 6 bases, the J end lost 0 bases, and 11 bases lay between the germline ends. Germline V gene sequence: CDR1 SQVTM, CDR2 ANQGSEA. There are 13 residues in the CDR3. The CDR3 DNA reads as TGCAGCGTGAGCGGACGGATGAACACTGAAGCTTTCTTT. Protein sequence: CSVSGRMNTEAFF.

The chain uses TRBV9 and TRBJ2-1, with 9 bases matching TRBD1. V lost 4 bases to trimming and J lost 7 bases; unmatched junction nucleotides: 9. This CDR3 is built from 15 residues. Germline V CDR1 and CDR2: SGDLS, YYNGEE. In DNA, the CDR3 is TGTGCCAGCAGCCCCCGGACAGGGGACCTTAATGAGCAGTTCTTC. Translated, it gives CASSPRTGDLNEQFF.

This chain links TRBV5-1 with TRBJ1-3, with no clear D. The CDR3 has 16 residues. Germline loops: CDR1 SGHRS, CDR2 YFSETQ. V was clipped by 0 bases and J by 0 bases, with 10 bases between them. The CDR3 spells CASSLEGSFSGNTIYF. The DNA of the CDR3 is TGCGCCAGCAGCTTGGAAGGGAGCTTCTCTGGAAACACCATATATTTT.

This chain uses TRBV6-6 with TRBJ1-5; 7 bases agree with TRBD1. V lost 8 bases and J lost 2; bases outside the gene matches: 12. The CDR3 extends over 16 amino acids. Per germline, CDR1 MNHNY and CDR2 SVGAGI (reference sequence). The CDR3 DNA is TGTGCCAGCGATTTGAGGGACAGTCCCCGCAATCAGCCCCAGCATTTT. This translates into CASDLRDSPRNQPQHF.

The rearrangement links TRBV11-3 to TRBJ2-1, with 14 bases aligning to TRBD2. Trimming removed 0 bases from V and 5 bases from J; junction bases left unmatched: 3. The CDR3 spans 17 residues. Looked up from germline, CDR1 is SGHNT and CDR2 is YENEEA. The CDR3 reads CASSLDQGLAGDNEQFF. Here the CDR3 DNA reads TGTGCCAGCAGCTTAGATCAGGGACTAGCGGGAGACAATGAGCAGTTCTTC.